A selection of T cell receptor beta chains follows, all from one sample in a study of T cells in Graves' hyperthyroidism and ophthalmopathy. In TCRdb, the multiplex PCR reads were re-called with MiXCR into one record per CDR3 protein. The table shows 490,000 or so distinct CDR3 sequences, with 46% occurring only once. The sequenced sample consisted of peripheral blood or thyroid tissue (not recorded which). Receptors were obtained from an adult woman with Graves' disease, either hyperthyroidism or ophthalmopathy (not recorded which). CDR3s include the opening cysteine and the closing phenylalanine or tryptophan. D genes are given only for firm matches. Only part of the rows carry a size: once, few, many, or a class if the clone is expanded.

clone size: few
J gene: TRBJ1-5
V gene: TRBV7-3
D gene: -
CDR3 protein: CASSLRAGQPQHF
CDR3 DNA: TGTGCCAGCAGCTTAAGGGCTGGACAGCCCCAGCATTTT

clone size: -
J gene: TRBJ1-5
V gene: TRBV10-3
D gene: -
CDR3 protein: CAISESTGISQPQHF
CDR3 DNA: TGTGCCATCAGTGAGAGTACAGGGATAAGTCAGCCCCAGCATTTT

clone size: few
J gene: TRBJ1-6
V gene: TRBV2
D gene: -
CDR3 protein: CASSERRATLNSPLHF
CDR3 DNA: TGTGCCAGCAGTGAAAGGCGAGCTACCCTAAATTCACCCCTCCACTTT

clone size: many
J gene: TRBJ2-5
V gene: TRBV9
D gene: -
CDR3 protein: CASSVAGEEQETQYF
CDR3 DNA: TGTGCCAGCAGCGTGGCAGGGGAGGAACAAGAGACCCAGTACTTC

clone size: few
J gene: TRBJ2-5
V gene: TRBV7-9
D gene: -
CDR3 protein: CASSRGPGGGETQYF
CDR3 DNA: TGTGCCAGCAGCCGAGGGCCTGGCGGTGGAGAGACCCAGTACTTC

clone size: -
J gene: TRBJ2-5
V gene: TRBV2
D gene: TRBD1
CDR3 protein: CATDRGLETQYF
CDR3 DNA: TGTGCCACTGACAGGGGCTTGGAGACCCAGTACTTC

clone size: few
J gene: TRBJ2-5
V gene: TRBV9
D gene: -
CDR3 protein: CASSAGAETQYF
CDR3 DNA: TGTGCCAGCAGCGCCGGGGCCGAGACCCAGTACTTC

clone size: -
J gene: TRBJ1-2
V gene: TRBV29-1
D gene: TRBD1
CDR3 protein: CSVEGQGSGYTF
CDR3 DNA: TGCAGCGTTGAGGGACAGGGGAGTGGCTACACCTTC

clone size: -
J gene: TRBJ1-6
V gene: TRBV7-8
D gene: TRBD1
CDR3 protein: CASSRDRGSSPLHF
CDR3 DNA: TGTGCCAGCAGTCGGGACAGGGGATCTTCACCCCTCCACTTT

clone size: many
J gene: TRBJ2-5
V gene: TRBV5-1
D gene: TRBD2
CDR3 protein: CASSQLGLAGQETQYF
CDR3 DNA: TGCGCCAGCAGCCAACTCGGACTAGCGGGCCAAGAGACCCAGTACTTC

clone size: -
J gene: TRBJ2-7
V gene: TRBV7-2
D gene: TRBD2
CDR3 protein: CASSPRLGGRARHEQYF
CDR3 DNA: TGTGCCAGCAGCCCTCGACTTGGGGGGAGGGCAAGACACGAGCAGTACTTC

clone size: -
J gene: TRBJ2-7
V gene: TRBV7-2
D gene: -
CDR3 protein: CASSLVRDTSYEQYF
CDR3 DNA: TGTGCCAGCAGCTTAGTGCGGGACACATCCTACGAGCAGTACTTC

clone size: -
J gene: TRBJ2-7
V gene: TRBV6-5
D gene: TRBD1
CDR3 protein: CASTLGQSSEQYF
CDR3 DNA: TGTGCCAGCACCCTGGGACAGTCCAGCGAGCAGTACTTC

clone size: many
J gene: TRBJ1-1
V gene: TRBV11-2
D gene: -
CDR3 protein: CASSYNTNTEAFF
CDR3 DNA: TGTGCCAGCAGCTATAACACGAACACTGAAGCTTTCTTT

clone size: many
J gene: TRBJ2-6
V gene: TRBV4-2
D gene: -
CDR3 protein: CASSQETFSGANVLTF
CDR3 DNA: TGTGCCAGCAGCCAAGAAACCTTCTCTGGGGCCAACGTCCTGACTTTC

clone size: many
J gene: TRBJ2-5
V gene: TRBV6-2/TRBV6-3
D gene: -
CDR3 protein: CASSTGPFQETQYF
CDR3 DNA: TGTGCCAGCAGCACTGGACCCTTCCAAGAGACCCAGTACTTC

clone size: many
J gene: TRBJ1-5
V gene: TRBV7-2
D gene: -
CDR3 protein: CASSPFYSSNQPQHF
CDR3 DNA: TGTGCCAGCAGCCCGTTCTACTCTAGCAATCAGCCCCAGCATTTT

clone size: -
J gene: TRBJ1-5
V gene: TRBV20-1
D gene: TRBD1
CDR3 protein: CSAYRGEDQPQHF
CDR3 DNA: TGCAGTGCTTACAGGGGGGAGGATCAGCCCCAGCATTTT

clone size: -
J gene: TRBJ2-5
V gene: TRBV6-6
D gene: -
CDR3 protein: CASSEQYGETQYF
CDR3 DNA: TGTGCCAGCAGTGAACAATACGGGGAGACCCAGTACTTC

clone size: -
J gene: TRBJ1-2
V gene: TRBV19
D gene: TRBD1
CDR3 protein: CASSYQQGRQSGYTF
CDR3 DNA: TGTGCCAGTAGTTATCAACAGGGGAGGCAGAGCGGCTACACCTTC

clone size: -
J gene: TRBJ1-3
V gene: TRBV29-1
D gene: -
CDR3 protein: CSVEGPGLSGNTIYF
CDR3 DNA: TGCAGCGTTGAGGGCCCAGGCCTCTCTGGAAACACCATATATTTT

clone size: -
J gene: TRBJ1-1
V gene: TRBV7-9
D gene: -
CDR3 protein: CASSPRDIPTEAFF
CDR3 DNA: TGCGCCAGCAGCCCGAGGGACATCCCTACTGAAGCTTTCTTT

clone size: -
J gene: TRBJ2-5
V gene: TRBV7-6
D gene: -
CDR3 protein: CASSLNIMGGETQYF
CDR3 DNA: TGTGCCAGCAGCTTAAATATTATGGGCGGAGAGACCCAGTACTTC

clone size: few
J gene: TRBJ1-5
V gene: TRBV20-1
D gene: -
CDR3 protein: CSASHQGGQPQHF
CDR3 DNA: TGCAGTGCTAGCCACCAGGGTGGTCAGCCCCAGCATTTT

clone size: few
J gene: TRBJ2-2
V gene: TRBV29-1
D gene: -
CDR3 protein: CSVSPNTGELFF
CDR3 DNA: TGCAGCGTCTCACCAAACACCGGGGAGCTGTTTTTT

clone size: once
J gene: TRBJ1-6
V gene: TRBV5-6
D gene: -
CDR3 protein: CASSSGQTNSPLHF
CDR3 DNA: TGTGCCAGCAGCTCCGGACAGACCAATTCACCCCTCCACTTT

clone size: -
J gene: TRBJ2-6
V gene: TRBV10-3
D gene: -
CDR3 protein: CAIRGGSFGANVLTF
CDR3 DNA: TGTGCCATCAGGGGAGGCAGTTTTGGGGCCAACGTCCTGACTTTC

clone size: -
J gene: TRBJ1-1
V gene: TRBV2
D gene: -
CDR3 protein: CASAPGNTEAFF
CDR3 DNA: TGTGCCAGCGCCCCGGGGAACACCGAAGCTTTCTTT

clone size: -
J gene: TRBJ2-5
V gene: TRBV9
D gene: -
CDR3 protein: CASSSGGGLLQETQYF
CDR3 DNA: TGTGCCAGCAGTTCTGGAGGGGGACTACTCCAAGAGACCCAGTACTTC